The present T cell receptor (beta chain) was sequenced within a study of post-analysis software for immune sequencing data. Across the study: Included among the disease courses, which were recorded for the cohort, were relapsing-remitting, secondary progressive and progressive-relapsing multiple sclerosis. Regarding the study as a whole: Multiple sclerosis patients had significantly lower normalized Chao1 diversity than controls. Samples sharing a preparation batch grouped tightly together when assessed by F measure. In patients, TRBV5-6, TRBV5-1 and TRBV20-1 belonged to four or five TRBV segments found more frequently than in controls.

cDNA libraries for TCR beta contained unique molecular identifiers. Input of roughly 1 to 11 million T cells yielded a few hundred thousand cDNA molecules. TCRdb re-called the PCR reads through MiXCR, storing one row per CDR3 protein. The sample lists around 710,000 distinct CDR3 sequences, about 43% occurring once. The V end was cut by 5 bases, the J end by 1 base, with 9 bases between. Germline V gene sequence: CDR1 SEHNR, CDR2 FQNEAQ (reference sequence). The CDR3 is 15 residues long. Regarding this clonotype: Its antigen is not identified.

J is TRBJ2-6 and V is TRBV7-9; D ambiguous. This receptor was obtained from a girl between 10 and 17 years old with multiple sclerosis. Material for sequencing was blood. CDR3 amino acids: CASSDRQSGANVLTF. The CDR3 DNA is TGTGCCAGCAGCGATAGACAATCTGGGGCCAACGTCCTGACTTTC. Using reference TRBV7-9 and TRBJ2-6 for the parts outside the CDR3, the full variable domain is DTGVSQNPRHKITKRGQNVTFRCDPISEHNRLYWYRQTLGQGPEFLTYFQNEAQLEKSRLLSDRFSAERPKGSFSTLEIQRTEQGDSAMYLCASSDRQSGANVLTFGAGSRLTVL.